The present T cell receptor beta chain was sequenced within a study of cytomegalovirus exposure and HLA in healthy donors. About the study: Some 91 million unique TCRs from HLA-typed donors were held in an early release of data. Points from the study as a whole: Rates of TCR association differed by HLA locus in a later analysis, with DRB1 highest and HLA-C lowest. At a 0.05 false discovery rate, a later analysis found roughly 17,000 TCR beta sequences to be associated with HLA alleles. Specific recognition of CMV antigens was confirmed in vitro for three chains (all CMV-associated).

The PCR had 60 Vbeta and 13 Jbeta primers. TCRdb's copy holds only in-frame clones and misses some; the assay was immunoSEQ multiplex PCR. The table lists about 180,000 clones, approximately 80% of them singletons. On this clone: Its target is unknown.

The clonotype comes from a man between 18 and 35 years old in good health and CMV-seronegative. The sequenced sample was PBMCs.

The CDR3 region is CASSTGTGNSNQPQHF. For the CDR3, the DNA is TGTGCCAGTAGTACCGGGACAGGCAATAGCAATCAGCCCCAGCATTTT. The rearrangement links TRBV19 to TRBJ1-5; 8 nucleotides match TRBD1. Trimming cost V 4 bases and J 0 bases; bases outside gene matches: 5. The CDR3 totals 16 residues. Germline CDR1 reads LNHDA; CDR2 reads SQIVND (reference sequence).